These 8 T cell receptor beta chains share one sample of origin, sequenced in a study of blood T cell repertoires in COVID-19. Generated by immunoSEQ multiplex PCR, the TCRdb table keeps only in-frame clones and is missing some. The repertoire holds just under 150,000 clones, roughly nine tenths seen once, with 1.5% to 2% in the top ten. The sequencing input was peripheral blood. All receptors come from a human donor in a cohort sampled during active COVID-19.

This clone was seen a few times. The CDR3: CASSPQRGNTIYF. The CDR3 bases are TGTGCCAGCAGCCCGCAGCGTGGAAACACCATATATTTT. The gene calls are TRBV11-2 and TRBJ1-3, with D unclear. V gave up 5 bases and J gave up 3 bases, with 8 bases separating them. This CDR3 is built from 13 residues. Per germline, CDR1 SGHAT and CDR2 FQNNGV.

The chain couples TRBV29-1 to TRBJ1-5, with no clear D. Germline V gene data show CDR1 as SQVTM and CDR2 as ANQGSEA. The CDR3 covers 13 residues. Trimming stripped 6 bases from V and 1 base from J, with 10 bases between. The CDR3 sequence: CSVARESNQPQHF. Written as DNA, the CDR3 is TGCAGCGTGGCCCGGGAGAGCAATCAGCCCCAGCATTTT.

The V gene is TRBV30, the J gene TRBJ2-5, with 11 bases that match TRBD2. Looked up from germline, CDR1 is GTSNPN and CDR2 is SVGIG (reference sequence). J lost 2 bases, V lost 1 base, and 6 bases had no gene match. The CDR3 contains 16 residues. Here the CDR3 reads CAWSGLAGGAQETQYF. The CDR3 DNA reads as TGTGCCTGGAGTGGTCTAGCGGGGGGCGCACAAGAGACCCAGTACTTC.

The chain has TRBV3-1 (or the pseudogene TRBV3-2) and TRBJ2-3, with TRBD1 matching 8 bases. The J segment lost 5 bases and the V segment lost 5 bases, leaving 12 bases of the junction unmatched. The CDR3 extends over 16 amino acids. The germline V gene encodes CDR1 LGHDT and CDR2 YNNKEL (reference sequence). The CDR3 reads CASSDFPGQGRDTQYF. The CDR3 DNA reads TGTGCCAGCAGCGACTTTCCAGGACAGGGTAGAGATACGCAGTATTTT.

The rearrangement uses TRBV12-1 and TRBJ2-2; the D segment call TRBD1 is taken from the table without a DNA check. TRBV12-1 represents a pseudogene. The CDR3 runs to 17 residues. The chain's CDR3 is CASSTLPGQGNTGELFF. The CDR3 DNA follows: TGTGCCAGCAGCACCCTCCCGGGACAGGGGAACACCGGGGAGCTGTTTTTT.

The rearrangement uses TRBV6-6 and TRBJ2-1, with D hard to call. This CDR3 spans 11 amino acids. V lost 3 bases and J lost 8, with 5 bases in between. Per the germline V gene, CDR1 is MNHNY and CDR2 is SVGAGI (reference sequence). CDR3 nucleotides: TGTGCCAGCAGTTATTTCTATGAGCAGTTCTTC. Amino acids: CASSYFYEQFF.

The genes are TRBV27 and TRBJ1-4; TRBD1 matches 10 bases. The CDR3 length is 16 residues. V was clipped by 5 bases and J by 6 bases; unmatched bases: 9. Germline loops: CDR1 MNHEY, CDR2 SMNVEV (reference sequence). The DNA of the CDR3 is TGTGCCAGCAGTCTGCAATTGACAGGGGGCGATGAAAAACTGTTTTTT. It specifies CASSLQLTGGDEKLFF.

This clone was seen a single time. The J gene is TRBJ1-3, the V gene TRBV5-1, with 8 positions matching TRBD1. V trimming: 4 bases; J trimming: 1 base; junction bases outside the gene matches: 7. From germline, CDR1 is SGHRS and CDR2 YFSETQ. The length of the CDR3 is 16 residues. This CDR3 reads CASSDGQGASGNTIYF. The CDR3 DNA reads as TGCGCCAGCAGCGACGGACAGGGCGCGTCTGGAAACACCATATATTTT.